The clone carrying this T cell receptor (beta chain) has just a few counts. No antigen is known for it. This record comes from a study of beta chain features in type 1 diabetes. Study-level points and caveats: There was a possibility that cDNA sequencing over-represented cells with high TCR expression. Compared with healthy donors, patients appeared to share more similar naive, central memory and regulatory TCRB repertoires.

Every bit of the isolated RNA underwent reverse transcription, so sequencing read expressed TCRB transcripts. Data came from immunoSEQ multiplex PCR; TCRdb stores just in-frame clones and leaves some out. Among 300,000 to 350,000 clones listed, roughly 15% were seen once. The TCR originated in a man aged 25-40 years in good health. The sequencing input was central memory CD4+ T cells from blood.

CDR3 protein: CASSLGTGGAGGYGYTF. The CDR3 DNA sequence: TGTGCCAGCAGTTTGGGGACAGGGGGCGCAGGGGGCTATGGCTACACCTTC. The chain uses TRBV28 and TRBJ1-2, with 12 bases that match TRBD1. CDR3 size: 17 residues. The V and J ends lost 3 bases and 4 bases, in that order; junction bases with no gene match: 9. Germline loops: CDR1 MDHEN, CDR2 SYDVKM.